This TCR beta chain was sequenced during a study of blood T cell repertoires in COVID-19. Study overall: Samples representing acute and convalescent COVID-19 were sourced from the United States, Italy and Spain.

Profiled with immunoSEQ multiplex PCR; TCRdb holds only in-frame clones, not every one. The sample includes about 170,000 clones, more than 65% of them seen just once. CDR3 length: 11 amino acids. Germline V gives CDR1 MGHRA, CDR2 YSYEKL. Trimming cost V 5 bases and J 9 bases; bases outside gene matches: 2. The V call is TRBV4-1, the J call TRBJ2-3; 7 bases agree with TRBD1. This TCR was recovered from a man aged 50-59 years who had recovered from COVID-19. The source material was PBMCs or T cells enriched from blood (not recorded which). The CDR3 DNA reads TGCGCCAGCAGCGGGACAGCCACGCAGTATTTT. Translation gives CASSGTATQYF.